Each of the 23 T cell receptor beta chains below was sequenced from the same sample in a study of PD-1 blockade in classical Hodgkin lymphoma (dated by TCRdb to 2019 to 2021). Libraries were built with the immunoSEQ multiplex PCR assay. In TCRdb, the immuneACCESS table is reduced to in-frame sequences with V and J assigned. These tables do not hold every clone; where another copy was compared, an unresolved V gene accounts for under half, and the others remain unexplained. A total of around 60,000 clones appear in this sample, 91% of them only once. The ten largest clones represent approximately 10% of the sample. Read against the paper, the sample's time point label means: cycle 4 day 1 (C4D1), after 6 weeks of nivolumab. Every trial patient had relapsed after autologous stem cell transplantation, and cohorts A, B and C differed in prior brentuximab vedotin exposure. The specimen comprised peripheral blood mononuclear cells (PBMCs), sampled before the fourth cycle of nivolumab. The receptors come from a human donor with classical Hodgkin lymphoma.

V gene TRBV7-8 combines with J gene TRBJ2-5; 7 nucleotides match TRBD2. Germline CDR1 SGHVS, CDR2 FQNEAQ. The CDR3 length is 14 residues. V was clipped by 5 bases and J by 4 bases; unmatched bases: 7. The chain's CDR3 is CASSVRGERETQYF. DNA for the CDR3: TGTGCCAGCAGCGTCCGGGGGGAACGAGAGACCCAGTACTTC.

The gene calls are TRBV4-1 and TRBJ2-3; D perhaps matches TRBD2 (5 bases). Germline CDR1 is MGHRA and CDR2 is YSYEKL. Deletions cut 0 bases from V and 6 bases from J, with 7 bases between. The CDR3 spans 13 residues. The chain's CDR3 is CASSQDPGDTQYF. The CDR3 DNA sequence: TGCGCCAGCAGCCAAGACCCGGGGGATACGCAGTATTTT.

The V gene is TRBV6-6, the J gene TRBJ2-7; D may be TRBD1 or TRBD2 (5 bases each). The CDR3 length is 14 residues. V lost 3 bases to trimming and J lost 3 bases, with 12 bases between them. Germline CDR1 is MNHNY and CDR2 is SVGAGI (reference sequence). CDR3 coding DNA: TGTGCCAGCAGTTATACGGGACGATTCTACGAGCAGTACTTC. Amino acid sequence: CASSYTGRFYEQYF.

A single count supports this clone. The chain joins TRBV15 to TRBJ2-7; 10 positions match TRBD1. This CDR3 region has 13 residues. CDR1 and CDR2 (germline): LNHNV, YYDKDF (reference sequence). J gave up 7 bases and V 6 bases, and 6 bases lay outside the gene matches. DNA for the CDR3: TGTGCCACCAGGCGACAGGGGGCAGGTGAGCAGTACTTC. Translated: CATRRQGAGEQYF.

The chain links TRBV7-2 to TRBJ1-3, with D possibly matching TRBD1 (6 bases). The germline V and J ends were trimmed by 3 bases and 0 bases, with 9 bases remaining between them. The germline V gene encodes CDR1 SGHTA and CDR2 FQGNSA. The CDR3 is 15 residues long. CDR3 bases: TGTGCCAGCAGCTTGAACAGGGTCTCTGGAAACACCATATATTTT. Its translation: CASSLNRVSGNTIYF.

This clone showed up just once. The J gene is TRBJ1-4, the V gene TRBV4-2; D gene unclear. Trimming removed 5 bases at V and 10 bases at J, with 17 bases between. Germline-derived CDR1 and CDR2 are LGHNA and YNFKEQ. The CDR3 is made up of 14 amino acids. The CDR3 region is CASSSERFSGKLFF. CDR3 sequence (DNA): TGTGCCAGCAGCTCTGAACGGTTCTCCGGAAAACTGTTTTTT.

DNA of the CDR3: TGTGCCAGCAGCTTAGCAGACAGGGGAAACATTCAGTACTTC. Its translation is CASSLADRGNIQYF. The genes are TRBV7-9 and TRBJ2-4; TRBD1 agrees at 8 bases. With 0 bases clipped from V and 6 bases from J, the junction kept 1 base outside the gene matches. This CDR3 has 14 amino acids. Germline V gives CDR1 SEHNR, CDR2 FQNEAQ (reference sequence).

Here the CDR3 DNA reads TGTGCCAGCAGCTTTAAGGGCGCTAGGAACGAGCAGTACTTC. This sequence encodes CASSFKGARNEQYF. This chain joins TRBV5-8 and TRBJ2-7; D unresolved. Germline loops: CDR1 SGHTS, CDR2 YDEGEE. The CDR3 runs 14 residues. The V end lost 2 bases, the J end lost 5 bases, and 14 bases lay between the germline ends.

This chain links TRBV7-8 with TRBJ2-1, with TRBD1 identical over 11 bases. The ends lost 5 bases at V and 7 bases at J; junction bases unmatched: 7. The CDR3 is 15 residues long. Germline values: CDR1 SGHVS, CDR2 FQNEAQ. The CDR3 bases are TGTGCCAGCAGCCCCGGACAGGGGGCGAGAAATGAGCAGTTCTTC. The encoded protein is CASSPGQGARNEQFF.

The chain uses TRBV7-9 and TRBJ2-5; no reliable D call. This CDR3 region has 13 residues. The germline CDR1 and CDR2 sequences are SEHNR and FQNEAQ (reference sequence). V lost 3 bases and J lost 7, with 12 bases in between. CDR3 DNA sequence: TGTGCCAGCAGCTTGCCGTACGGCGGGACCCAGTACTTC. This translates into CASSLPYGGTQYF.

The CDR3 reads CASKNLGTAPDTQYF. CDR3 bases: TGTGCCAGCAAAAACTTGGGGACAGCCCCAGATACGCAGTATTTT. V gene TRBV6-1 combines with J gene TRBJ2-3, with 7 bases that match TRBD1. Germline V gene lookup returns CDR1 MNHNS and CDR2 SASEGT. V lost 7 bases to trimming and J lost 4 bases; unmatched junction nucleotides: 11. The CDR3 contains 15 residues.

The chain joins TRBV27 to TRBJ2-3; D is uncertain. The CDR3 sequence is 12 residues long. The V end lost 0 bases, the J end lost 6 bases, and 4 bases lay between the germline ends. Germline CDR1 is MNHEY and CDR2 is SMNVEV (reference sequence). The CDR3 reads CASSLSVDTQYF. Here the CDR3 DNA reads TGTGCCAGCAGTTTATCCGTGGATACGCAGTATTTT.

The chain is built from TRBV5-1 and TRBJ2-5; TRBD1 aligns across 8 bases. Germline CDR1 SGHRS, CDR2 YFSETQ. The CDR3 spans 15 residues. Losses at the gene ends were 0 bases for V and 3 bases for J; bases not matched to a gene: 4. The CDR3 bases are TGCGCCAGCAGCTTGGCTGGACAGGGTAAAGAGACCCAGTACTTC. It translates to CASSLAGQGKETQYF.

The chain recombines TRBV27 with TRBJ1-1, with 10 bases identical to TRBD1. CDR3 length: 16 amino acids. CDR1 and CDR2 (germline): MNHEY, SMNVEV (reference sequence). The ends lost 8 bases at V and 5 bases at J; junction bases unmatched: 14. The CDR3 loop reads CASLPWPGQGWTEAFF. Written as DNA, the CDR3 is TGTGCCAGCCTACCTTGGCCGGGACAGGGGTGGACTGAAGCTTTCTTT.

J is TRBJ1-6 and V is TRBV7-9, with TRBD1 as a possible D gene (6 bases). The V end lost 4 bases, the J end lost 10 bases, and 23 bases lay between the germline ends. The CDR3 runs 17 residues. Germline V gene data show CDR1 as SEHNR and CDR2 as FQNEAQ (reference sequence). CDR3: CASSSHDLQGTRSPLHF. DNA for the CDR3: TGTGCCAGCAGCTCACATGACTTACAGGGAACTAGATCACCCCTCCACTTT. Full variable domain (remainder filled in from reference TRBV7-9 and TRBJ1-6): DTGVSQNPRHKITKRGQNVTFRCDPISEHNRLYWYRQTLGQGPEFLTYFQNEAQLEKSRLLSDRFSAERPKGSFSTLEIQRTEQGDSAMYLCASSSHDLQGTRSPLHFGNGTRLTVT.

V is TRBV14 and J is TRBJ2-1; the match to TRBD2 covers 7 bases. The CDR3 is 16 amino acids. Trimming cost V 1 base and J 9 bases; bases outside gene matches: 12. Germline CDR1 is SGHDN and CDR2 is FVKESK. Written as DNA, the CDR3 is TGTGCCAGCAGCCAAGCGACTCAGCGGGGTCCGGTTGAGCAGTTCTTC. It specifies CASSQATQRGPVEQFF.

V usage is TRBV19 and J usage is TRBJ2-2; the match to TRBD1 covers 10 bases. Germline V gene lookup returns CDR1 LNHDA and CDR2 SQIVND (reference sequence). Losses at the gene ends were 5 bases for V and 5 bases for J; bases not matched to a gene: 8. CDR3 length: 16 residues. The CDR3 DNA reads as TGTGCCAGTAGTCCCGGGACAGGGGTACGGACCGGGGAGCTGTTTTTT. As protein: CASSPGTGVRTGELFF.

The chain joins TRBV30 to TRBJ1-5, with D tentatively TRBD1 (5 bases). CDR1 is GTSNPN and CDR2 is SVGIG in the germline V gene (reference sequence). The CDR3 is made up of 15 amino acids. The CDR3 sequence is CVAHEVGGENQPQHF. CDR3 nucleotides: TGTGTGGCCCACGAGGTGGGGGGGGAGAATCAGCCCCAGCATTTT.

The chain is built from TRBV6-5 and TRBJ1-4, with D perhaps TRBD1 (6 bases). The V end was cut by 6 bases, the J end by 7 bases, with 21 bases between. Looked up from germline, CDR1 is MNHEY and CDR2 is SVGAGI. This CDR3 is 16 amino acids long. The DNA for the CDR3 is TGTGCCAGCAGCTACAACAGGGACACGGCGTCTGAAAAACTGTTTTTT. This encodes CASSYNRDTASEKLFF.

The genes are TRBV7-9 and TRBJ1-1; perhaps TRBD1 as D (5 bases). CDR1 and CDR2 (germline): SEHNR, FQNEAQ (reference sequence). CDR3 length: 14 residues. Trimming removed 1 base at V and 6 bases at J, with 12 bases between. The CDR3 DNA follows: TGTGCCAGCAGCTTAGAACGGGGGTCCGCTGAAGCTTTCTTT. Translating gives CASSLERGSAEAFF.

The chain uses TRBV7-8 and TRBJ2-3; no firm D call. The V end lost 5 bases, the J end lost 7 bases, and 19 bases lay between the germline ends. The CDR3 is made up of 15 amino acids. Germline loops: CDR1 SGHVS, CDR2 FQNEAQ. Here the CDR3 DNA reads TGTGCCAGCAGCCCCGCCCCCCTAGAGTCAAATACGCAGTATTTT. Its protein is CASSPAPLESNTQYF.

The V gene is TRBV7-2, the J gene TRBJ1-2; the D is unclear. The CDR3 covers 14 residues. The V end lost 5 bases, the J end lost 9 bases, and 19 bases lay between the germline ends. Germline assignment: CDR1 SGHTA and CDR2 FQGNSA. The chain's CDR3 is CASSHGVMRICYTF. The CDR3 nucleotides are TGTGCCAGCAGCCATGGAGTTATGAGAATATGCTACACCTTC.

The V and J genes are TRBV6-1 and TRBJ2-5, with 7 bases that match TRBD1. The CDR3 length is 15 residues. The germline V gene encodes CDR1 MNHNS and CDR2 SASEGT. J gave up 4 bases and V 5 bases, and 10 bases lay outside the gene matches. The CDR3 sequence is CASSFLSGGGETQYF. DNA for the CDR3: TGTGCCAGCAGTTTCCTCTCAGGGGGTGGAGAGACCCAGTACTTC.